This T cell receptor (beta chain) stems from a study of cytomegalovirus exposure and HLA in healthy donors. Amplification used 60 Vbeta primers and 13 Jbeta primers. Only in-frame clones appear in the TCRdb table, and some are missing; sequencing was by immunoSEQ multiplex PCR. Altogether around 110,000 clones are present, over 75% being singletons, with the ten largest covering about 2%. Germline V CDR1 and CDR2: SEHNR, FQNEAQ (reference sequence). The CDR3 is made up of 15 amino acids. Trimming left V 5 bases short and J 4 bases short, with 17 bases between. The V call is TRBV7-9, the J call TRBJ2-5; tentative D call: TRBD2 (6 bases). Sequenced input: PBMCs. The receptor was isolated from a young man in good health and CMV-seronegative. The CDR3 loop is CASSPLGRGGETQYF. The CDR3 nucleotides read TGTGCCAGCAGCCCCTTGGGGCGGGGCGGAGAGACCCAGTACTTC.